This entry concerns a single T cell receptor beta chain. For each subset, genomic DNA was distributed in equal portions over several immunoSEQ plates. Clones were read by immunoSEQ multiplex PCR, and TCRdb kept only the in-frame ones, dropping some. Of approximately 440,000 clones listed, about 74% are singletons. The sample originates from a study of shared clonotypes between healthy human individuals. Looking at the study overall: Two women and a few men aged 18 to 49 served as donors.

Per the germline V gene, CDR1 is GTSNPN and CDR2 is SVGIG (reference sequence). Trimming shortened V by 0 bases and J by 2 bases, and 7 bases separated the two germline ends. CDR3 length: 13 amino acids. Among the donors, all were Caucasian adults who lived in Nashville, Tennessee. Genomic DNA for unsorted samples, which was extracted with the QIAamp DNA Blood Mini kit, came from 85 million to 90 million PBMCs. The clonotype was recovered from a woman in her thirties or forties in good health. Some clones in this sample may be carry-over from other donors' samples. Material for sequencing was PBMCs. This chain links TRBV30 with TRBJ2-5; D perhaps matches TRBD2 (5 bases). The CDR3 DNA reads as TGTGCCTGGAGTGTGGGAGCTCAAGAGACCCAGTACTTC. Encoded protein: CAWSVGAQETQYF.